The 15 T cell receptor beta chains reported below all come from one sample, sequenced in a study of CD8 T cells in Susac syndrome. The RNA input was roughly 0.45 to 1 ug, and it was reverse transcribed with random hexamers. One entry per CDR3 protein results from TCRdb running MiXCR on the immunoSEQ multiplex PCR reads. The sample has about 200,000 distinct CDR3 sequences, 90% to 95% seen once; the top ten hold roughly 0.088%. The sequencing sample was made of CD4+ T cells from PBMCs. Every receptor here comes from a human donor with multiple sclerosis.

The CDR3 sequence: CASSLGVAGGPVEQFF. The CDR3 DNA follows: TGTGCCAGCAGCTTAGGTGTAGCGGGAGGGCCCGTGGAGCAGTTCTTC. The rearrangement uses TRBV7-9 and TRBJ2-1, with TRBD2 matching 11 bases. The CDR3 extends over 16 amino acids. The trim removed 1 base at V and 10 bases at J, leaving 9 bases unmatched. CDR1 is SEHNR, CDR2 FQNEAQ, per germline (reference sequence).

V and J are TRBV30 and TRBJ2-5; no clear D gene. There are 12 residues in the CDR3. Germline CDR1 and CDR2: GTSNPN and SVGIG (reference sequence). V shed 1 base and J shed 4 bases, with 7 bases lying between them. The CDR3 here is CAWSGVGETQYF. The CDR3 DNA follows: TGTGCCTGGAGTGGAGTGGGAGAGACCCAGTACTTC. Variable domain in full (rest from reference TRBV30 and TRBJ2-5): SQTIHQWPATLVQPVGSPLSLECTVEGTSNPNLYWYRQAAGRGLQLLFYSVGIGQISSEVPQNLSASRPQDRQFILSSKKLLLSDSGFYLCAWSGVGETQYFGPGTRLLVL.

As DNA, the CDR3 is TGTGCCAGCAGCTTATCCGGGCAGAACACCGGGGAGCTGTTTTTT. Translating gives CASSLSGQNTGELFF. J is TRBJ2-2 and V is TRBV11-2; no clear D gene. Germline V CDR1 and CDR2: SGHAT, FQNNGV. V was clipped by 2 bases and J by 1 base, with 8 bases between them. The CDR3 is made up of 15 amino acids.

A single count supports this clonotype. The genes are TRBV11-2 and TRBJ2-5, with 10 positions matching TRBD2. V shed 6 bases and J 4 bases; nucleotides not matched to a gene: 14. The CDR3 extends over 17 amino acids. Germline CDR1 reads SGHAT; CDR2 reads FQNNGV. CDR3 residues: CASSFPWVAGGGETQYF. CDR3 coding DNA: TGTGCCAGCAGTTTTCCTTGGGTAGCGGGGGGCGGAGAGACCCAGTACTTC.

The V and J genes are TRBV3-1 and TRBJ2-1; D perhaps matches TRBD1 (5 bases). Per the germline V gene, CDR1 is LGHDT and CDR2 is YNNKEL (reference sequence). The CDR3 spans 14 residues. The V gene lost 2 bases and the J gene lost 8 bases, with 13 bases spanning the gap. CDR3 sequence (DNA): TGTGCCAGCAGCCAACCGACGCAGGGCTATGAGCAGTTCTTC. Translated, it gives CASSQPTQGYEQFF.

This clonotype was recorded only once. The V gene is TRBV9, the J gene TRBJ2-2; TRBD1 aligns across 8 bases. V lost 2 bases to trimming and J lost 5 bases; unmatched junction nucleotides: 5. Germline values: CDR1 SGDLS, CDR2 YYNGEE. CDR3 length equals 15 residues. CDR3 sequence (DNA): TGTGCCAGCAGCGTCCAGGGGGCAGGAACCGGGGAGCTGTTTTTT. This gives the protein CASSVQGAGTGELFF.

The V gene is TRBV12-3 or TRBV12-4, the J gene TRBJ1-1; D uncertain. The CDR3 runs 14 residues. Trimming cost V 7 bases and J 7 bases, with 19 bases left between them. In DNA, the CDR3 is TGTGCCAGCATTCTCTCAGCGGAACGGGATGAAGCTTTCTTT. Translated: CASILSAERDEAFF.

The CDR3 sequence: CASSTRLAGGVDTQYF. CDR3 nucleotides: TGTGCCAGTAGTACGAGACTAGCGGGAGGAGTAGATACGCAGTATTTT. The gene calls are TRBV19 and TRBJ2-3; 13 bases are shared with TRBD2. This CDR3 has 16 amino acids. Germline-derived CDR1 and CDR2 are LNHDA and SQIVND (reference sequence). V was clipped by 4 bases and J by 5 bases; unmatched bases: 6. The full variable domain, rest sourced from reference TRBV19 and TRBJ2-3, is DGGITQSPKYLFRKEGQNVTLSCEQNLNHDAMYWYRQDPGQGLRLIYYSQIVNDFQKGDIAEGYSVSREKKESFPLTVTSAQKNPTAFYLCASSTRLAGGVDTQYFGPGTRLTVL.

This clonotype was seen just once. J is TRBJ2-1 and V is TRBV9; the D gene is possibly TRBD2 (6 bases). Germline V gene sequence: CDR1 SGDLS, CDR2 YYNGEE. The CDR3 length is 15 residues. Between the trimmed V and J ends, which lost 4 bases and 0 bases, there was a span of 11 bases. The CDR3 DNA is TGTGCCAGCAGCTCTGGGGGGAGCTCCTACAATGAGCAGTTCTTC. It codes for CASSSGGSSYNEQFF.

The V gene is TRBV20-1, the J gene TRBJ1-6; D is uncertain. The length of the CDR3 is 15 residues. From germline, CDR1 is DFQATT and CDR2 SNEGSKA (reference sequence). V was trimmed by 2 bases and J by 6 bases, leaving 14 bases between them. The CDR3 loop reads CSARTTGMVNSPLHF. In nucleotides, the CDR3 is TGCAGTGCTAGAACGACCGGCATGGTTAATTCACCCCTCCACTTT.

The V and J genes are TRBV7-9 and TRBJ2-3; 8 bases are shared with TRBD2. Looked up from germline, CDR1 is SEHNR and CDR2 is FQNEAQ (reference sequence). V shed 5 bases and J 1 base; nucleotides not matched to a gene: 5. There are 15 residues in the CDR3. CDR3 in amino acids: CASSLSGSRTDTQYF. As DNA, the CDR3 is TGTGCCAGCAGCCTCAGCGGGAGTCGCACAGATACGCAGTATTTT.

The gene calls are TRBV29-1 and TRBJ2-1, with 10 positions matching TRBD1. The CDR3 consists of 13 residues. Per germline, CDR1 SQVTM and CDR2 ANQGSEA. J lost 8 bases, V lost 7 bases, and 8 bases had no gene match. DNA for the CDR3: TGCAGCGCCACCGGGACAGGGGTCGATGAGCAGTTCTTC. Translation: CSATGTGVDEQFF.

The chain recombines TRBV21-1 with TRBJ2-1. TRBV21-1 is described as a pseudogene. The CDR3 loop spans 16 amino acids. CDR3 coding DNA: TGTGCCAGCAGCAGAAGCCTTGGATCCCTACTCAATGAGCAGTTCTTC. This sequence encodes CASSRSLGSLLNEQFF.

The chain employs TRBV9 and TRBJ2-1; D is undetermined. Germline lookup yields CDR1 SGDLS and CDR2 YYNGEE. This CDR3 has 16 amino acids. Trimming took 4 bases from V and 2 from J, leaving 16 bases between them. The CDR3 reads CASSPSSRGTYNEQFF. The DNA of the CDR3 is TGTGCCAGCAGCCCCTCCTCGAGAGGTACCTACAATGAGCAGTTCTTC.

This clonotype was observed once. The gene calls are TRBV9 and TRBJ2-1; 8 bases line up with TRBD2. Germline V gene lookup returns CDR1 SGDLS and CDR2 YYNGEE. The V and J ends lost 8 bases and 4 bases, in that order; junction bases with no gene match: 14. The CDR3 totals 16 residues. CDR3 DNA sequence: TGTGCCAGTGGGGTTAGCGGGACGGCCCTTTACAATGAGCAGTTCTTC. Its protein is CASGVSGTALYNEQFF.